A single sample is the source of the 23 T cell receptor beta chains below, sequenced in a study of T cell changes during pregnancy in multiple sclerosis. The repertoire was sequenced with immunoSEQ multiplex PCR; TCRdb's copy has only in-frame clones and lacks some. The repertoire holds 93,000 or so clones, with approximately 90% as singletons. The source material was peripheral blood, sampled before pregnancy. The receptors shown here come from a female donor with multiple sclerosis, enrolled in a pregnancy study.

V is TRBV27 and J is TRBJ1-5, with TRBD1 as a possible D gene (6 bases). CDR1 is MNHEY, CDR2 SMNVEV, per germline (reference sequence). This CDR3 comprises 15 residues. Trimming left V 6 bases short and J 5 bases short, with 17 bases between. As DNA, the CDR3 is TGTGCCAGCAGCTGGACAGCGTCACCACATCAGCCCCAGCATTTT. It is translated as CASSWTASPHQPQHF.

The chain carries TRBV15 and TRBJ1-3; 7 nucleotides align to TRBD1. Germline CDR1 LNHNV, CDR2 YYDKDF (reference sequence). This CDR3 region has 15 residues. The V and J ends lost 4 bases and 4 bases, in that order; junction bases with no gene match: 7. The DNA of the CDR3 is TGTGCCACCAGCAAGGAGGGGGCAGCAGGAAACACCATATATTTT. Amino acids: CATSKEGAAGNTIYF.

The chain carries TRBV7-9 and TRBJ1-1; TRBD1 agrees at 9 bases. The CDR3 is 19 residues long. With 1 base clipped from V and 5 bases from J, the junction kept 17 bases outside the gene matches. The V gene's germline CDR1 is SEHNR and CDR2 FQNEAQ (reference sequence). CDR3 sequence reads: CASSLGFFGTGQEGTEAFF. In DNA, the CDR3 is TGTGCCAGCAGCTTAGGGTTCTTCGGGACAGGGCAGGAAGGGACTGAAGCTTTCTTT.

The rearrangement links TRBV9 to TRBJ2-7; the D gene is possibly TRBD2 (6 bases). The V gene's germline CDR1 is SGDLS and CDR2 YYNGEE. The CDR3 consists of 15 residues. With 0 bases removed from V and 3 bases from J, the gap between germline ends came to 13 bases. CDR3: CASSVGGTGYYEQYF. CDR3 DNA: TGTGCCAGCAGCGTAGGTGGGACTGGATACTACGAGCAGTACTTC.

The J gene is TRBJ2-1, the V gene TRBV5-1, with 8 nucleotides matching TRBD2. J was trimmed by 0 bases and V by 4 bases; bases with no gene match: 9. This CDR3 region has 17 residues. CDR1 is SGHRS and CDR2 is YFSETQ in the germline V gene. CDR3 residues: CASSPFGGGTSYNEQFF. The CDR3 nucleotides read TGCGCCAGCAGCCCATTCGGGGGGGGGACCTCCTACAATGAGCAGTTCTTC.

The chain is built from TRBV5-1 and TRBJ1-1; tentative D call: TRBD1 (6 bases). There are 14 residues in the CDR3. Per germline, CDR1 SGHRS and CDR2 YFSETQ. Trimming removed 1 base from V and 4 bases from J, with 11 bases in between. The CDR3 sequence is CASSLKGGGTEAFF. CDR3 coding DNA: TGCGCCAGCAGCTTGAAGGGAGGGGGCACTGAAGCTTTCTTT. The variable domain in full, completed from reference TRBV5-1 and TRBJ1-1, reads KAGVTQTPRYLIKTRGQQVTLSCSPISGHRSVSWYQQTPGQGLQFLFEYFSETQRNKGNFPGRFSGRQFSNSRSEMNVSTLELGDSALYLCASSLKGGGTEAFFGQGTRLTVV.

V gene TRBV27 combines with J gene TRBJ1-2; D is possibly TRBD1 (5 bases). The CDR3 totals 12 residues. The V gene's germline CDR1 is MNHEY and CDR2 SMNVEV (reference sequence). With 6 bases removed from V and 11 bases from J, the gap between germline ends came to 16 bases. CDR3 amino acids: CASRPISGGYTF. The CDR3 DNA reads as TGTGCCAGCAGGCCGATTTCCGGGGGTTACACCTTC.

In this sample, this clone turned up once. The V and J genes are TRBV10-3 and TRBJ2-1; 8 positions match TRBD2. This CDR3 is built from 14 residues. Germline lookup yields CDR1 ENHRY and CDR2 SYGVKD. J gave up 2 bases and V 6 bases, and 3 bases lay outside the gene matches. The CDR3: CAIRVAGTYNEQFF. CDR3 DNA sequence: TGTGCCATCAGAGTAGCGGGAACCTACAATGAGCAGTTCTTC.

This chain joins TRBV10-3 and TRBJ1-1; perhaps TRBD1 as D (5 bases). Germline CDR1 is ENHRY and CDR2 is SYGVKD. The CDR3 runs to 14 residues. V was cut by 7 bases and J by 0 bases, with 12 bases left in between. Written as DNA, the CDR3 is TGTGCCATCACGGCAGGGATCATGAACACTGAAGCTTTCTTT. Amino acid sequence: CAITAGIMNTEAFF.

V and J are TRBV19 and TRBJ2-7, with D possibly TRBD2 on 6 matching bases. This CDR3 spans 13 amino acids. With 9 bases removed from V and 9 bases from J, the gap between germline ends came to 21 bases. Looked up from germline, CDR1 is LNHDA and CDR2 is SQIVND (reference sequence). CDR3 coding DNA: TGTGCCAGCCATCCCGCGCGGATCGGGGGGCAGTACTTC. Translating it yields CASHPARIGGQYF. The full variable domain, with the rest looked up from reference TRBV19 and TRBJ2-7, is DGGITQSPKYLFRKEGQNVTLSCEQNLNHDAMYWYRQDPGQGLRLIYYSQIVNDFQKGDIAEGYSVSREKKESFPLTVTSAQKNPTAFYLCASHPARIGGQYFGPGTRLTVT.

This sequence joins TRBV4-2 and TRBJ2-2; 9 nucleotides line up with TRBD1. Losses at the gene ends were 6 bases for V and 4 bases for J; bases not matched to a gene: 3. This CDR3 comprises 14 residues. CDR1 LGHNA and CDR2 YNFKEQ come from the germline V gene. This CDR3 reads CASSGQGTTGELFF. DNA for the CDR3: TGTGCCAGCAGTGGACAGGGGACCACCGGGGAGCTGTTTTTT.

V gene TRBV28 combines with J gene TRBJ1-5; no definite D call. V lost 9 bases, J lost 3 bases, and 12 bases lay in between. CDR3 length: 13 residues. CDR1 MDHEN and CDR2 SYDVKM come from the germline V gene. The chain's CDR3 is CASRVIYNQPQHF. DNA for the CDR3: TGTGCCAGTAGAGTGATTTACAATCAGCCCCAGCATTTT.

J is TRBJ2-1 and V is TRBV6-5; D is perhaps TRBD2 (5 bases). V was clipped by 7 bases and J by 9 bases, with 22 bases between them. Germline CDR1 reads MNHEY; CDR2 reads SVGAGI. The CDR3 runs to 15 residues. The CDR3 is CASKGPNGRAGEQFF. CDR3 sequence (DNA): TGTGCCAGCAAGGGCCCCAACGGACGTGCGGGTGAGCAGTTCTTC.

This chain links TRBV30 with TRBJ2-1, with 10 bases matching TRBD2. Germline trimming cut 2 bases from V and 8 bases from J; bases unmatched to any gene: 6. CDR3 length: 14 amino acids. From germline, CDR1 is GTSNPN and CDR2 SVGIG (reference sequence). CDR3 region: CAWSKVAGGDEQFF. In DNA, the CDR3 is TGTGCCTGGAGTAAGGTAGCGGGAGGTGATGAGCAGTTCTTC.

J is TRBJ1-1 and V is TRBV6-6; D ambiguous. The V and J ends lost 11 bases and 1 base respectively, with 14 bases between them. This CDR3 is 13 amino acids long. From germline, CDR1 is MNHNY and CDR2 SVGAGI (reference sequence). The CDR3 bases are TGTGCCGCCTGCGGGCGAGCGAACACTGAAGCTTTCTTT. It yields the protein CAACGRANTEAFF.

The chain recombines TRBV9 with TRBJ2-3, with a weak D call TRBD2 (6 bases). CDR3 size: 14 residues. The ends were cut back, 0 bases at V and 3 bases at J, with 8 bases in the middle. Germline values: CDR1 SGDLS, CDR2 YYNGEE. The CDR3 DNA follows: TGTGCCAGCAGCGTAGTCGGGAGAACAGATACGCAGTATTTT. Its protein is CASSVVGRTDTQYF.

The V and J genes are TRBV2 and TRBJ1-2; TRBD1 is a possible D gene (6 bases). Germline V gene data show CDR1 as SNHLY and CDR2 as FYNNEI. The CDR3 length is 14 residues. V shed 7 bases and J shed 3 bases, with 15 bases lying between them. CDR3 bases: TGTGCCAGCATAGGGGTGGGGGCGGACTATGGCTACACCTTC. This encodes CASIGVGADYGYTF.

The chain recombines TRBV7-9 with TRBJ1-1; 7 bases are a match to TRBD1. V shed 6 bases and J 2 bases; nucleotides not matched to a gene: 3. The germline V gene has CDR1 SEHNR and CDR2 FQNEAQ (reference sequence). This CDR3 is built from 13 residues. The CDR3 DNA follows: TGTGCCAGCAGAGGACAGGATAACACTGAAGCTTTCTTT. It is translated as CASRGQDNTEAFF.

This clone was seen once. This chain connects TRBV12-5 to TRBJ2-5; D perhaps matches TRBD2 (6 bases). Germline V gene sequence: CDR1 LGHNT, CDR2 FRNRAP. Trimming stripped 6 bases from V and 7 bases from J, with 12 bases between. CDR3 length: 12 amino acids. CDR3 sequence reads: CASGGGFATQYF. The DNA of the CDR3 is TGTGCTAGTGGCGGGGGTTTCGCGACCCAGTACTTC. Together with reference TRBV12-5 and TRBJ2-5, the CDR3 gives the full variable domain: DARVTQTPRHKVTEMGQEVTMRCQPILGHNTVFWYRQTMMQGLELLAYFRNRAPLDDSGMPKDRFSAEMPDATLATLKIQPSEPRDSAVYFCASGGGFATQYFGPGTRLLVL.

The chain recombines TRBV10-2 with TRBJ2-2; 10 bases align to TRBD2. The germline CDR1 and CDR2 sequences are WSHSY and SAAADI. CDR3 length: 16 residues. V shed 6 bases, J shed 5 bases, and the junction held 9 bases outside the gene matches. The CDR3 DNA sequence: TGCGCCAGCAGGCAGCGGGAGGGCCGAGGGACCGGGGAGCTGTTTTTT. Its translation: CASRQREGRGTGELFF.

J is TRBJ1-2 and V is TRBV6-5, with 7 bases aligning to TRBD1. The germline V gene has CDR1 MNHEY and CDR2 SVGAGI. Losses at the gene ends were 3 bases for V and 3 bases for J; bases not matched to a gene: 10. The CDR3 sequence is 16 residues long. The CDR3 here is CASSYSGTVKYYGYTF. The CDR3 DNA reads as TGTGCCAGCAGTTATTCCGGGACAGTGAAATACTATGGCTACACCTTC.

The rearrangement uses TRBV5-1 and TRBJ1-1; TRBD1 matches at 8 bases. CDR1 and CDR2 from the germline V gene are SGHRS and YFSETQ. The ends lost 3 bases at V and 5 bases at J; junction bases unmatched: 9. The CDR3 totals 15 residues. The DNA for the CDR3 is TGCGCCAGCAGCTCAGATACAGGGGGTGGAACTGAAGCTTTCTTT. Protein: CASSSDTGGGTEAFF.

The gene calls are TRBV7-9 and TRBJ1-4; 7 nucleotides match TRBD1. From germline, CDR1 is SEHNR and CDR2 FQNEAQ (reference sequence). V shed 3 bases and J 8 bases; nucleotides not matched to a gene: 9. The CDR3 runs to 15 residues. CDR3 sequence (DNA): TGTGCCAGCAGCTTGTGGACAGGAGTATGGGAAAAACTGTTTTTT. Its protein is CASSLWTGVWEKLFF.